A selection of T cell receptor beta chains follows, all from one sample in a study of T-cell memory formation after mild COVID-19. TCRdb used MiXCR to reprocess the 5' RACE reads, holding one entry per CDR3 protein. The repertoire includes about half a million distinct CDR3 sequences, over 15% of them detected once, and more than 9% sits in the top ten. Sequenced input: PBMCs or a T cell subset sorted from them (not recorded which). These receptors all come from an adult woman who had mild COVID-19 (a few samples of this study predate the infection). Cell type and time point are not known. Both conserved end residues are part of each CDR3. A D gene is named only where the DNA matches it firmly. A clone size is listed for some rows: how often the clone was seen (once, few, many), or a class if it is expanded.

V gene	D gene	J gene	clone size	CDR3 protein	CDR3 DNA
TRBV7-3	.	TRBJ1-6	many	CASSLGPSYNSPLHF	TGTGCCAGCAGCCTAGGGCCCTCCTATAATTCACCCCTCCACTTT
TRBV20-1	.	TRBJ2-1	few	CSARVLGTYNEQFF	TGCAGTGCTAGGGTCCTGGGAACCTACAATGAGCAGTTCTTC
TRBV2	.	TRBJ2-2	few	CASSALPRGELFF	TGTGCCAGCAGTGCTCTCCCCCGGGGGGAGCTGTTTTTT
TRBV10-3	TRBD2	TRBJ2-7	.	CAISELLAGGSTYEQYF	TGTGCCATCAGTGAGTTGCTAGCGGGAGGATCAACCTACGAGCAGTACTTC
TRBV9	TRBD2	TRBJ2-3	many	CASSVAGGRTDTQYF	TGTGCCAGCAGCGTAGCGGGAGGCCGCACAGATACGCAGTATTTT
TRBV6-2/TRBV6-3	.	TRBJ2-7	.	CASSYSRVYEQYF	TGTGCCAGCAGTTACTCGAGGGTCTACGAGCAGTACTTC
TRBV7-9	.	TRBJ2-3	few	CASSQTETTQYF	TGTGCCAGCAGCCAGACCGAAACTACGCAGTATTTT
TRBV20-1	.	TRBJ1-1	.	CSASEWRRTEAFF	TGCAGTGCTAGTGAGTGGAGGAGAACTGAAGCTTTCTTT
TRBV5-6	.	TRBJ2-7	few	CASSQLSRPGEQYF	TGTGCCAGCAGCCAACTGAGCCGACCGGGGGAGCAGTACTTC
TRBV7-8	.	TRBJ2-4	few	CASSTISLLAKNIQYF	TGTGCCAGCTCTACAATTAGCCTCCTAGCCAAAAACATTCAGTACTTC
TRBV7-9	.	TRBJ2-3	few	CASSLDRRNSDTQYF	TGTGCCAGCAGCCTAGACCGGCGCAATTCAGATACGCAGTATTTT
TRBV9	TRBD2	TRBJ2-3	once	CASSTGTSGGPPQYF	TGTGCCAGCAGCACAGGGACTAGCGGGGGTCCCCCGCAGTATTTT
TRBV18	TRBD1	TRBJ2-7	.	CASSLDRGRVNEQYF	TGTGCCAGCTCACTGGACAGGGGGCGCGTCAACGAGCAGTACTTC
TRBV4-1	.	TRBJ2-3	.	CASSQDQGPTDTQYF	TGCGCCAGCAGCCAAGATCAGGGGCCCACAGATACGCAGTATTTT
TRBV6-5	.	TRBJ2-2	few	CASSYGGPVTGELFF	TGTGCCAGCAGTTACGGGGGGCCGGTCACCGGGGAGCTGTTTTTT
TRBV12-3/TRBV12-4	.	TRBJ2-3	.	CASSPRQGGGTDTQYF	TGTGCCAGCAGTCCTAGGCAGGGAGGAGGCACAGATACGCAGTATTTT
TRBV30	.	TRBJ2-5	few	CAWSRGLGETQYF	TGTGCCTGGAGTAGAGGGCTGGGAGAGACCCAGTACTTC
TRBV5-1	.	TRBJ1-1	.	CASSPTGAEAFF	TGCGCCAGCAGCCCCACGGGCGCTGAAGCTTTCTTT
TRBV7-9	.	TRBJ2-7	.	CASSFKRFGVDEQYF	TGTGCCAGCAGCTTTAAGAGATTTGGGGTTGACGAGCAGTACTTC
TRBV5-5	.	TRBJ1-2	.	CASSLAALNLNYGYTF	TGTGCCAGCAGCTTGGCTGCTTTGAATCTTAACTATGGCTACACCTTC
TRBV12-3/TRBV12-4	.	TRBJ2-3	.	CASSFPPQITQYF	TGTGCCAGCAGTTTCCCCCCACAGATAACGCAGTATTTT
TRBV12-3/TRBV12-4	.	TRBJ2-1	.	CASRSSLGTYNEQFF	TGTGCCAGCAGGTCCTCGCTGGGTACTTACAATGAGCAGTTCTTC
TRBV5-1	.	TRBJ2-7	.	CASSPGDTAYEQYF	TGCGCCAGCAGCCCTGGGGACACAGCCTACGAGCAGTACTTC
TRBV18	.	TRBJ2-7	few	CASSPTRGISYEQYF	TGTGCCAGCTCACCAACCAGGGGAATCTCCTACGAGCAGTACTTC
TRBV29-1	TRBD1	TRBJ2-7	.	CSVEAGQSYEQYF	TGCAGCGTTGAAGCGGGACAGAGCTACGAGCAGTACTTC
TRBV5-1	.	TRBJ1-4	.	CASSFFQGATNEKLFF	TGCGCCAGCAGCTTCTTCCAGGGTGCAACTAATGAAAAACTGTTTTTT
TRBV24-1	.	TRBJ1-1	.	CATSDLLHGPEAFF	TGTGCCACCAGTGACCTGCTCCACGGGCCTGAGGCTTTCTTT
TRBV24-1	.	TRBJ2-1	few	CATSDHDRSLYNEQFF	TGTGCCACCAGTGATCATGACAGATCCCTTTACAATGAGCAGTTCTTC
TRBV2	TRBD2	TRBJ2-1	.	CASARGGVKEQFF	TGTGCCAGCGCCCGGGGAGGGGTGAAGGAGCAGTTCTTC
TRBV5-5	.	TRBJ1-1	.	CASSFGYRGAFF	TGTGCCAGCAGCTTTGGCTACCGCGGCGCTTTCTTT
TRBV30	.	TRBJ2-2	.	CAWSASRTWTTGELFF	TGTGCCTGGAGCGCGTCAAGGACCTGGACCACCGGGGAGCTGTTTTTT
TRBV12-3/TRBV12-4	.	TRBJ2-3	few	CASSLWEDTQYF	TGTGCCAGCAGTTTATGGGAGGATACGCAGTATTTT
TRBV7-8	.	TRBJ2-7	.	CASRRLANSYEQYF	TGTGCCAGCAGACGTCTAGCGAATTCCTACGAGCAGTACTTC
TRBV6-2/TRBV6-3	TRBD1	TRBJ2-7	.	CASTGTEISYEQYF	TGTGCCAGCACCGGGACAGAGATCTCCTACGAGCAGTACTTC
TRBV10-3	.	TRBJ2-7	.	CAISENGYEQYF	TGTGCCATCAGTGAGAACGGATACGAGCAGTACTTC
TRBV11-2	TRBD2	TRBJ2-1	few	CASSLVVSSGSGHEQFF	TGTGCCAGCAGCTTAGTTGTGTCTAGCGGGAGTGGCCATGAGCAGTTCTTC
TRBV7-2	.	TRBJ2-3	.	CASNTGVEDTQYF	TGTGCCAGCAACACCGGGGTGGAAGATACGCAGTATTTT
TRBV12-3/TRBV12-4	.	TRBJ1-5	few	CASSLVGPSNQPQHF	TGTGCCAGCAGTTTGGTCGGACCTAGCAATCAGCCCCAGCATTTT
TRBV3-1	.	TRBJ2-2	.	CASSQAGARMFF	TGTGCCAGCAGCCAAGCGGGGGCGCGGATGTTTTTT
TRBV4-1	.	TRBJ1-2	few	CASSQDGQSYGYTF	TGCGCCAGCAGCCAAGATGGGCAGAGCTATGGCTACACCTTC
TRBV29-1	.	TRBJ2-5	few	CSVAGGGGETQYF	TGCAGCGTTGCAGGGGGAGGTGGTGAGACCCAGTACTTC
TRBV7-3	.	TRBJ2-1	few	CASSLTSAGDEQFF	TGTGCCAGCAGCTTAACGTCGGCAGGGGATGAGCAGTTCTTC
TRBV7-2	TRBD1	TRBJ1-1	few	CASSLAPGTGYLTEAFF	TGTGCCAGCAGCTTAGCCCCCGGGACAGGGTATCTCACTGAAGCTTTCTTT
TRBV7-9	.	TRBJ1-2	few	CASSFPGPNYGYTF	TGTGCCAGCAGCTTTCCGGGACCTAACTATGGCTACACCTTC
TRBV5-1	.	TRBJ2-7	few	CASSLEGGWREQYF	TGCGCCAGCAGCTTGGAGGGGGGTTGGAGGGAGCAGTACTTC
TRBV4-2	TRBD2	TRBJ2-7	.	CASSQESGGAYEQYF	TGTGCCAGCAGCCAAGAATCCGGGGGGGCCTACGAGCAGTACTTC
TRBV12-3/TRBV12-4	.	TRBJ2-7	.	CASSLGLGRNEQYF	TGTGCCAGCAGTTTAGGACTGGGTAGGAACGAGCAGTACTTC
TRBV20-1	TRBD2	TRBJ2-3	.	CSAEGSGGATDTQYF	TGCAGTGCTGAGGGTAGCGGGGGGGCGACAGATACGCAGTATTTT
TRBV18	.	TRBJ2-7	.	CASSPFPRRYPYEQYF	TGTGCCAGCTCACCATTTCCCAGGAGGTACCCCTACGAGCAGTACTTC
TRBV29-1	.	TRBJ1-2	few	CSVEDRTRPSEGYGYTF	TGCAGCGTTGAAGATAGGACTCGACCAAGCGAAGGATATGGCTACACCTTC
TRBV5-1	.	TRBJ2-3	.	CASSLELSITDTQYF	TGCGCCAGCAGCTTGGAACTATCTATCACAGATACGCAGTATTTT
TRBV27	.	TRBJ2-3	.	CASSTQYF	TGTGCCAGCAGTACGCAGTATTTT
TRBV3-1	TRBD2	TRBJ2-7	.	CASSQTTLAGGPFYYEQYF	TGTGCCAGCAGCCAAACAACCCTAGCGGGGGGCCCCTTCTACTACGAGCAGTACTTC
TRBV10-3	.	TRBJ2-7	few	CAIMGAAGAEQYF	TGTGCCATCATGGGTGCAGCAGGGGCTGAGCAGTACTTC
TRBV11-2	.	TRBJ2-1	.	CASSPFGGPDNEQFF	TGTGCCAGCAGCCCCTTCGGGGGGCCGGACAATGAGCAGTTCTTC
TRBV12-3/TRBV12-4	.	TRBJ2-2	.	CASAVTGELFF	TGTGCCAGCGCTGTCACCGGGGAGCTGTTTTTT
TRBV11-2	.	TRBJ1-4	.	CASSRRGGDEKLFF	TGTGCCAGCAGCCGGAGGGGGGGTGATGAAAAACTGTTTTTT
TRBV6-1	TRBD2	TRBJ2-2	.	CATVWRTSGVKTTGELFF	TGTGCCACAGTGTGGAGGACTAGCGGGGTAAAGACTACCGGGGAGCTGTTTTTT